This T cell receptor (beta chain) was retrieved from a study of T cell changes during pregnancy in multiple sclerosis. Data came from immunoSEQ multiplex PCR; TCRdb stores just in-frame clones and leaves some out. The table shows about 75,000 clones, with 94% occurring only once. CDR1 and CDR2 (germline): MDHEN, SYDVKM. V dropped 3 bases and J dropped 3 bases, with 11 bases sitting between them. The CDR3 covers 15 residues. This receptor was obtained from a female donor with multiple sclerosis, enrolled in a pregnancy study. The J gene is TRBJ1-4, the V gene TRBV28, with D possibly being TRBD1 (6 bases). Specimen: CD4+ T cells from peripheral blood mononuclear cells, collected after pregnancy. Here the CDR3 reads CASSFSTGSNEKLFF. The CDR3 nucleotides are TGTGCCAGCAGTTTTTCAACAGGGTCTAATGAAAAACTGTTTTTT.